This entry features one TCR beta chain sequence. The table came from immunoSEQ multiplex PCR; TCRdb's copy has only in-frame clones and leaves some out. The profile shows 25,000 to 35,000 clones, approximately 91% of them singletons. The data were taken from a study of T cells in localized non-small cell lung cancer. The source is a man aged 40 to 69 with stage II lung adenocarcinoma. The sequencing here drew on PBMCs, taken before any cancer treatment.

DNA for the CDR3: TGTGCCAGCAGCCGGAGACAGAACACTGAAGCTTTCTTT. The encoded protein is CASSRRQNTEAFF. The gene calls are TRBV6-6 and TRBJ1-1; D remains unclear. The CDR3 is made up of 13 amino acids. With 6 bases removed from V and 1 base from J, the gap between germline ends came to 9 bases. CDR1 is MNHNY and CDR2 is SVGAGI in the germline V gene (reference sequence).